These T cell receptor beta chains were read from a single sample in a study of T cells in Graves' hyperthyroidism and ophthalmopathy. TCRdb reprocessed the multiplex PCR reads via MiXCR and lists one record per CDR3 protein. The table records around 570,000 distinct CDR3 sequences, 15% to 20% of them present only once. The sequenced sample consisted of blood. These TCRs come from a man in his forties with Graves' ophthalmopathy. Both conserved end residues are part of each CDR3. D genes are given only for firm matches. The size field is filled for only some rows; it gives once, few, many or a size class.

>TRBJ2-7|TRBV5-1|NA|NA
TGCGCCAGCAGTATTATAGGCGGAGAGCAGTACTTC
CASSIIGGEQYF
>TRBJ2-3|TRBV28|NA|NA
TGTGCCAGCAGTCCTCGGCGCGGGGCGGGCACAGATACGCAGTATTTT
CASSPRRGAGTDTQYF
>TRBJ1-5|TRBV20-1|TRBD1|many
TGCAGTGCTAGTCGCATCGGGACAGTGGGCAATCAGCCCCAGCATTTT
CSASRIGTVGNQPQHF
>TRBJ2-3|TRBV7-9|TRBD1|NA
TGTGCCAGCAGCCCCCGGGACAGGGCCACAGATACGCAGTATTTT
CASSPRDRATDTQYF
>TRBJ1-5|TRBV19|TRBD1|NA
TGTGCCAGTAGTACCTACAGGGGAACCAGCGGTCAGCCCCAGCATTTT
CASSTYRGTSGQPQHF
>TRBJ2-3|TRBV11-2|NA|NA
TGTGCCAGCAGCTTAGATGGCGCTCGCACAGATACGCAGTATTTT
CASSLDGARTDTQYF
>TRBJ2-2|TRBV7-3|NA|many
TGTGCCAGCAGCTTAAGCCCGGGAACCGGGGAGCTGTTTTTT
CASSLSPGTGELFF
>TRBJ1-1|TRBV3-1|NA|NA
TGTGCCAGCAGCCAAGCGGCATATATCACTGAAGCTTTCTTT
CASSQAAYITEAFF
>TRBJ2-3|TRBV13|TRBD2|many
TGTGCCAGCACCAAGACTAGCGGGAGTGAGGTAGATACGCAGTATTTT
CASTKTSGSEVDTQYF
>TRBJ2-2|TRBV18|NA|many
TGTGCCAGCTCACGGGACGGCACGAACACCGGGGAGCTGTTTTTT
CASSRDGTNTGELFF
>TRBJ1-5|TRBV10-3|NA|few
TGTGCCATCAGCAACAGGGCTCAGCCCCAGCATTTT
CAISNRAQPQHF
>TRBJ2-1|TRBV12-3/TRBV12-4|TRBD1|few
TGTGCCAGCAGGTCGACAGGGGACCCTGAGCAGTTCTTC
CASRSTGDPEQFF
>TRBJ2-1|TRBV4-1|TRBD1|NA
TGCGCCAGCAGCCAAGGAACCGGGACAGCCTTTTACAATGAGCAGTTCTTC
CASSQGTGTAFYNEQFF
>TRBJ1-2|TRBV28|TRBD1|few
TGTGCCAGCAGTTTAAGGACAGGGGGCGCCCCCTTATACACCTTC
CASSLRTGGAPLYTF
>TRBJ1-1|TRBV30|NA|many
TGTGCCGGCAGGACAGATTTTAGGAACACTGAAGCTTTCTTT
CAGRTDFRNTEAFF
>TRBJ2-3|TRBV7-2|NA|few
TGTGCCAGCAGCTCGAGAGCAGGGCGTACGGGACGGGATACGCAGTATTTT
CASSSRAGRTGRDTQYF
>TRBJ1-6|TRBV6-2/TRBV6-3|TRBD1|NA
TGTGCCAGCAGAAAATCCGGGACAGGGGGTTCACCCCTCCACTTT
CASRKSGTGGSPLHF
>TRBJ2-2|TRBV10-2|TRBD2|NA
TGCGCCAGCATTAGCGGGAGTATCGGCGGGGAGCTGTTTTTT
CASISGSIGGELFF
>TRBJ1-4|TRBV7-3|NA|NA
TGTGCCAGCAGCTTAGTCCAGGGTGCTAATGAAAAACTGTTTTTT
CASSLVQGANEKLFF
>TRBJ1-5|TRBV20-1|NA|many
TGCAGTGCTAGAGCCAGGTCAAGGCTCAATCAGCCCCAGCATTTT
CSARARSRLNQPQHF
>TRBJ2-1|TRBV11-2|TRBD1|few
TGTGCCAGCAGCTTAATTAGGGGGCGAATGAGAATGGTCTTC
CASSLIRGRMRMVF
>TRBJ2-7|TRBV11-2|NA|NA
TGTGCCAGCAGCTGGGACCTTGGGGAGCAGTACTTC
CASSWDLGEQYF
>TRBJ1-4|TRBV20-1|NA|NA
TGCAGTGCTAGAGACCGGGCTCGTTTAAGGCAAAAACTGTTTTTT
CSARDRARLRQKLFF
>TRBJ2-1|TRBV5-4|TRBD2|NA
TGTGCCAGCAGCTTGGGGGGACTAGCGAATGATGAGCAGTTCTTC
CASSLGGLANDEQFF
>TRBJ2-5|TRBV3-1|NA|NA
TGTGCCAGCAGCCACCTGGGTCTAGGAGGCCAAGAGACCCAGTACTTC
CASSHLGLGGQETQYF
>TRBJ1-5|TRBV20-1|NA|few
TGCAGCGGTTTCAAGGACAGCGGCAATCAGCCCCAGCATTTT
CSGFKDSGNQPQHF
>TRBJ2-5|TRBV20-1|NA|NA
TGCAGTGCTAGGAGAGTGGAAACGAGCCGAGAGACCCAGTACTTC
CSARRVETSRETQYF
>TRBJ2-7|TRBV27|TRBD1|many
TGTGCCAGCAGTTGGACAGGGGAGGAGGGGGAGCAGTACTTC
CASSWTGEEGEQYF
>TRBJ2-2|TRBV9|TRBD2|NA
TGTGCCAGCAGCAAGCTAGCGGGGGGGCCTACCGGGGAGCTGTTTTTT
CASSKLAGGPTGELFF
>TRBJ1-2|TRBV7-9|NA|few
TGTGCCAGCAGCCGCCTAGAAAGATATGGCTACACCTTC
CASSRLERYGYTF
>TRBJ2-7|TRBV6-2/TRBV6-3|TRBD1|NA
TGTGCCAGCACTAGGGGACAGGGAACCTACGAGCAGTACTTC
CASTRGQGTYEQYF
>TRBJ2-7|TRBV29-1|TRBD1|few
TGCAGCGTTGTCAACAGGGGGTACGAGCAGTACTTC
CSVVNRGYEQYF
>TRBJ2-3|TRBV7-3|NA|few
TGTGCCAGCAGCTTAAATCCGGGACTCCCCTCAGATACGCAGTATTTT
CASSLNPGLPSDTQYF